The clone carrying this TCR beta chain was picked up a small number of times. This record belongs to a study of molecular identifiers for immune sequencing clone quantification. The bulk TCR libraries were made with methods described before and with listed TCR primers. TCRdb fed the PCR reads into MiXCR, producing one record per CDR3 protein. The sample holds a few hundred thousand distinct CDR3 sequences, about 22% seen once. Sorting isolated naive CD8 T cells as CD8+CD4-CCR7+CD45RA+ events. This CDR3 spans 14 amino acids. CDR1 and CDR2 (germline): LGHDT, YNNKEL (reference sequence). The germline V and J ends were trimmed by 1 base and 6 bases, with 12 bases remaining between them.

The sample comprised naive CD8+ T cells from blood, with Jurkat cell RNA spiked in. As for subset: FACS-sorted CD8+CD4-CCR7+CD45RA+ naive T cells. This sequence was found in a human donor in good health. Some libraries in this study had Jurkat cell RNA spiked in. The chain joins TRBV3-1 to TRBJ1-2, with D maybe TRBD1 (6 bases). The CDR3 loop reads CASSQGTATDGYTF. CDR3 in DNA: TGTGCCAGCAGCCAAGGGACAGCTACGGATGGCTACACCTTC. The full variable domain, its missing parts supplied by reference TRBV3-1 and TRBJ1-2, is DTAVSQTPKYLVTQMGNDKSIKCEQNLGHDTMYWYKQDSKKFLKIMFSYNNKELIINETVPNRFSPKSPDKAHLNLHINSLELGDSAVYFCASSQGTATDGYTFGSGTRLTVV.